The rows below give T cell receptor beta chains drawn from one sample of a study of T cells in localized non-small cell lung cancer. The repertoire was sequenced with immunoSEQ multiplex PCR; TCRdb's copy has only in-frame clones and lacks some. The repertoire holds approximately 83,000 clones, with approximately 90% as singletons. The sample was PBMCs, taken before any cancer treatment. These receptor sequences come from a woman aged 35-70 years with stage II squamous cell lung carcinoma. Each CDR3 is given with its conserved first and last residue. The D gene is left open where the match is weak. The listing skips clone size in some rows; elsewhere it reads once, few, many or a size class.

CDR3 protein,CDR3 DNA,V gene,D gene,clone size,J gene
CASSARGGVENEQYF,TGTGCCAGCAGCGCCCGGGGGGGGGTGGAAAACGAGCAGTACTTC,TRBV7-8,TRBD2,few,TRBJ2-7
CASSGPTGGSSPLHF,TGTGCCAGCAGTGGACCCACAGGGGGCAGTTCACCCCTCCACTTT,TRBV6-1,TRBD1,once,TRBJ1-6
CASRREPAGLYEQYF,TGTGCCAGCAGGCGTGAGCCAGCGGGGCTCTACGAGCAGTACTTC,TRBV27,TRBD2,-,TRBJ2-7
CASSQGSGANVLTF,TGTGCCAGCTCCCAGGGCTCTGGGGCCAACGTCCTGACTTTC,TRBV28,-,-,TRBJ2-6
CASSPTWDRGVEQFF,TGTGCCAGCAGCCCCACCTGGGACAGGGGAGTTGAGCAGTTCTTC,TRBV5-8,TRBD1,-,TRBJ2-1
CASSAAGTWGYTF,TGTGCCAGCAGCGCCGCAGGGACCTGGGGCTACACCTTC,TRBV5-6,-,-,TRBJ1-2
CASSRDPVNTEAFF,TGCGCCAGCAGCCGGGACCCCGTGAACACTGAAGCTTTCTTT,TRBV5-1,-,-,TRBJ1-1
CASSFGGQGSTDTQYF,TGTGCCAGCAGCTTTGGGGGACAGGGGAGTACAGATACGCAGTATTTT,TRBV5-4,TRBD1,-,TRBJ2-3
CASSSLTGADQPQHF,TGTGCCAGCAGCTCGCTAACGGGGGCAGATCAGCCCCAGCATTTT,TRBV7-8,-,-,TRBJ1-5
CASSRLIGGYTF,TGTGCCAGTTCACGCCTTATTGGTGGCTACACCTTC,TRBV28,-,-,TRBJ1-2
CASKSGSGGYTF,TGTGCCAGCAAGTCCGGGAGCGGTGGCTACACCTTC,TRBV27,-,-,TRBJ1-2
CASRAGTATGELFF,TGTGCCAGCAGGGCCGGGACAGCAACCGGGGAGCTGTTTTTT,TRBV6-1,TRBD1,-,TRBJ2-2
CASSFGTGTLNGYTF,TGTGCCAGCAGCTTTGGGACAGGGACCCTTAATGGCTACACCTTC,TRBV7-9,TRBD1,-,TRBJ1-2
CASSESIERYNEQFF,TGTGCCAGCAGTGAATCTATAGAGAGGTACAATGAGCAGTTCTTC,TRBV6-1,-,-,TRBJ2-1
CASRGQGRGNTEAFF,TGTGCCAGCCGCGGACAGGGTAGGGGAAACACTGAAGCTTTCTTT,TRBV6-5,TRBD1,-,TRBJ1-1
CASSSDNSGNTIYF,TGTGCCAGCAGCTCGGATAACTCTGGAAACACCATATATTTT,TRBV5-5,-,-,TRBJ1-3
CASTPRGRMNTEAFF,TGTGCCAGCACCCCCAGGGGCCGGATGAACACTGAAGCTTTCTTT,TRBV11-1,-,-,TRBJ1-1
CASSYSLGGVTEAFF,TGTGCCAGCAGTTACTCGCTTGGGGGGGTCACTGAAGCTTTCTTT,TRBV6-5,-,-,TRBJ1-1
CASSEPGLTEAFF,TGTGCCAGCAGTGAACCAGGGCTCACTGAAGCTTTCTTT,TRBV25-1,-,-,TRBJ1-1
CASSESTPRTNSPLHF,TGTGCCAGCAGTGAATCGACTCCCAGGACTAATTCACCCCTCCACTTT,TRBV6-1,-,-,TRBJ1-6
CASSPRVVTGELFF,TGTGCCAGCAGTCCCAGGGTTGTCACCGGGGAGCTGTTTTTT,TRBV2,-,few,TRBJ2-2
CASSLRQFPAFF,TGTGCCAGCAGCTTACGACAGTTCCCAGCTTTCTTT,TRBV7-9,-,-,TRBJ1-1
CASSPRDGGEKLFF,TGTGCCAGCTCACCACGCGACGGTGGGGAAAAACTGTTTTTT,TRBV18,-,-,TRBJ1-4
CASSESDPGQGFYGYTF,TGCGCCAGCAGTGAGTCGGATCCGGGACAGGGGTTCTATGGCTACACCTTC,TRBV10-2,TRBD1,-,TRBJ1-2
CSPVENTEAFF,TGCTCTCCCGTCGAGAACACTGAAGCTTTCTTT,TRBV20-1,-,-,TRBJ1-1
CAWGGGSTGELFF,TGTGCCTGGGGGGGCGGATCGACCGGGGAGCTGTTTTTT,TRBV30,-,-,TRBJ2-2
CASSQENEMMDTQYF,TGCGCCAGCAGCCAAGAAAATGAGATGATGGATACGCAGTATTTT,TRBV4-1,-,-,TRBJ2-3
CASRPDKAYEQYF,TGTGCCAGCAGACCGGACAAGGCCTACGAGCAGTACTTC,TRBV6-1,-,few,TRBJ2-7
CASSLPSGRNTEAFF,TGTGCCAGCAGCTTACCTTCGGGACGGAACACTGAAGCTTTCTTT,TRBV7-9,-,few,TRBJ1-1
CASSDGGLEQFF,TGTGCCAGCAGTGATGGGGGTTTGGAGCAGTTCTTC,TRBV2,-,-,TRBJ2-1
CSVSSSRSSYEQYF,TGCAGCGTGTCGAGCTCTCGAAGCTCCTACGAGCAGTACTTC,TRBV29-1,-,-,TRBJ2-7
CASSSRTSGTNEQFF,TGTGCCAGCAGCTCCCGGACTAGCGGGACAAATGAGCAGTTCTTC,TRBV11-2,TRBD2,-,TRBJ2-1
CASSPRAFSGNTIYF,TGTGCCAGCAGTCCAAGGGCTTTCTCTGGAAACACCATATATTTT,TRBV27,-,-,TRBJ1-3
CASSEIGGGASEQYF,TGTGCCAGCAGTGAAATAGGCGGAGGGGCTTCCGAGCAGTACTTC,TRBV6-1,-,-,TRBJ2-7
CASSLAATSTDTQYF,TGTGCCAGCAGCTTGGCAGCGACTAGCACAGATACGCAGTATTTT,TRBV5-4,-,-,TRBJ2-3
CSVGDRHYEQYF,TGCAGCGTCGGGGACAGGCACTACGAGCAGTACTTC,TRBV29-1,TRBD1,-,TRBJ2-7
CASSLLAASSYNEQFF,TGTGCCAGCAGCCTACTAGCGGCAAGCTCCTACAATGAGCAGTTCTTC,TRBV27,TRBD2,once,TRBJ2-1
CASSQPLAGELFF,TGCGCCAGCAGTCAACCCTTGGCCGGGGAGCTGTTTTTT,TRBV23-1,-,-,TRBJ2-2
CASTRTGSSGANVLTF,TGCGCCAGCACCCGGACAGGGAGTAGTGGGGCCAACGTCCTGACTTTC,TRBV5-1,TRBD1,-,TRBJ2-6
CASLGSRFANEKLFF,TGTGCCAGCCTGGGTTCGAGGTTTGCTAATGAAAAACTGTTTTTT,TRBV5-6,-,-,TRBJ1-4
CASSLLETGMNTEAFF,TGTGCCAGCAGCTTGCTGGAGACAGGCATGAACACTGAAGCTTTCTTT,TRBV11-2,-,once,TRBJ1-1
CASSRRASGNTIYF,TGTGCCAGCAGTCGGCGGGCCTCTGGAAACACCATATATTTT,TRBV28,-,-,TRBJ1-3
CAWSGSLKEKLFF,TGTGCCTGGAGCGGAAGTCTGAAAGAAAAACTGTTTTTT,TRBV30,-,-,TRBJ1-4
CASSLSAGATDTQYF,TGTGCCAGCAGCTTAAGTGCAGGGGCGACAGATACGCAGTATTTT,TRBV7-6,-,-,TRBJ2-3
CASSRGTSGRQETQYF,TGTGCCAGCAGCCGCGGGACTAGCGGGAGGCAAGAGACCCAGTACTTC,TRBV7-6,TRBD2,-,TRBJ2-5
CASSLARVASTDTQYF,TGTGCCAGCAGCTTAGCAAGGGTCGCTAGCACAGATACGCAGTATTTT,TRBV7-6,-,-,TRBJ2-3
CASRSIGADTQYF,TGTGCCAGTAGATCGATTGGGGCAGATACGCAGTATTTT,TRBV19,-,-,TRBJ2-3
CASSLLRSGANVLTF,TGCGCCAGCAGCTTGCTTCGGTCTGGGGCCAACGTCCTGACTTTC,TRBV5-1,-,few,TRBJ2-6